A few counts support the clone carrying this TCR beta chain. Its antigen is unidentified. The sample's time point: patch test 1, 2 weeks after DPC sensitization. Documented treatment: therapeutic diphenylcyclopropenone sensitization with weekly scalp DPC. This record comes from a study of human T cells and chemical hapten exposure. Each CDR3 protein gets one entry after TCRdb re-called the RACE reads with MiXCR. Here the sample spans around 120,000 distinct CDR3 sequences, 12% to 15% being singletons. Germline values: CDR1 SGHTA, CDR2 FQGNSA. V was pared by 3 bases and J by 5 bases, with 6 bases between. CDR3 length: 12 amino acids. General study results and limits: High-frequency TCRs, those above 1 in 1000, stayed the same after DPC sensitization.

This sequence was found in a man aged 18 to 35 with alopecia areata. Some clones in this sample may be carry-over from other donors' samples. The specimen was whole blood, collected in connection with sensitization to the hapten diphenylcyclopropenone (DPC). V and J are TRBV7-2 and TRBJ2-3; D gene ambiguous. CDR3 in amino acids: CASSFYGDTQYF. DNA for the CDR3: TGTGCCAGCAGCTTCTACGGAGATACGCAGTATTTT.